The present T cell receptor (beta chain) was sequenced within a study of cytomegalovirus exposure and HLA in healthy donors. Separate from the approximately 700-subject first cohort was the approximately 110-subject validation cohort, to which the donors belonged. With regard to this clone: No antigen is known for it.

Germline V CDR1 and CDR2: SQVTM, ANQGSEA. V was pared by 0 bases and J by 3 bases, with 7 bases between. The CDR3 is 13 residues long. The table came from immunoSEQ multiplex PCR; TCRdb's copy has only in-frame clones and leaves some out. The sample records 150,000 or so clones, 70% to 90% being singletons. Broader study findings: Researchers counted around 180 TCR beta chains as cytomegalovirus-associated. While the bulk of TCR sequences proved rare, some public TCRs turned up in many donors. First-cohort TCR clusters tended to co-occur in the roughly 120 validation repertoires, a later analysis found.

The clonotype originates from a woman in her late teens or twenties in good health and CMV-seropositive. This rearrangement joins TRBV29-1 to TRBJ2-3; D uncertain. Sample: PBMCs. The CDR3 nucleotides read TGCAGCGTTGAAGATACGGTGACAGATACGCAGTATTTT. This gives the protein CSVEDTVTDTQYF.